This TCR beta chain is drawn from a study of OX40 agonist ivuxolimab in advanced cancers. Sequenced by immunoSEQ multiplex PCR; TCRdb stores in-frame clones only, minus some. This sample carries 74,000 or so clones, roughly 84% of them seen once, and the ten largest clones take around 2%. With 6 bases removed from V and 10 bases from J, the gap between germline ends came to 12 bases. The CDR3 is 11 amino acids. The germline CDR1 and CDR2 sequences are MDHEN and SYDVKM. The source of this sequence is an adult with an advanced solid tumor such as melanoma, head and neck, liver or kidney cancer. The genes are TRBV28 and TRBJ1-1, with a possible D match to TRBD1 (6 bases). The sample in question was CD4+ or CD8+ T cells sorted from blood, obtained in a trial of the OX40 agonist ivuxolimab. DNA for the CDR3: TGTGCCAGCAGCACAGGGTTAAGAGCTTTCTTT. Translating gives CASSTGLRAFF.